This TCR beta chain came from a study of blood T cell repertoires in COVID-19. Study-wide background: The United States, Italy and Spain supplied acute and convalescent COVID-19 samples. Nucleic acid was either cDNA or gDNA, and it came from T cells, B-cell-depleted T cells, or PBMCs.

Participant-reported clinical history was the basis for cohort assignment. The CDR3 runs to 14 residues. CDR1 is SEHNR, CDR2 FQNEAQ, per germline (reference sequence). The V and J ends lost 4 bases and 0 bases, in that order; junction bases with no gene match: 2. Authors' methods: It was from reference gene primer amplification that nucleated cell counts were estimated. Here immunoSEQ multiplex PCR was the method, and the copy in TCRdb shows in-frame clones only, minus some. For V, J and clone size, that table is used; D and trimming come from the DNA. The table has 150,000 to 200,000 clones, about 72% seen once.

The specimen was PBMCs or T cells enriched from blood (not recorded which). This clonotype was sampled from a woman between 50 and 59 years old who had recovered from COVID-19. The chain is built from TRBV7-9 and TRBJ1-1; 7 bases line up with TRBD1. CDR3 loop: CASSWDSMNTEAFF. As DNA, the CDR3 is TGTGCCAGCAGCTGGGACAGCATGAACACTGAAGCTTTCTTT.